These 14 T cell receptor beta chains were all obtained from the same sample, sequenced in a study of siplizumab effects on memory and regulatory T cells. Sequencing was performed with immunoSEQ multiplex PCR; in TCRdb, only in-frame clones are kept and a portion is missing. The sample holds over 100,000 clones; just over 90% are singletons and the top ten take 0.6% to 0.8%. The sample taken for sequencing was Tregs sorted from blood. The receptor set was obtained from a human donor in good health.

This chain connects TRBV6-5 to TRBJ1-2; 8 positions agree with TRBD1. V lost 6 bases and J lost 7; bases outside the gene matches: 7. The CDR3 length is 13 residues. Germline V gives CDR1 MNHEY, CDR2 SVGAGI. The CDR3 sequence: CASSPGQGRGYTF. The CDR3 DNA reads TGTGCCAGCAGCCCCGGACAGGGTCGTGGCTACACCTTC.

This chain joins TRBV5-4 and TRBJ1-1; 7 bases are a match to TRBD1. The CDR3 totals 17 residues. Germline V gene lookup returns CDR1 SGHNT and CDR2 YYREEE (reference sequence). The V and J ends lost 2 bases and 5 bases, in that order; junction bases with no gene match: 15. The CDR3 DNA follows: TGTGCCAGCAGCTTAGGGACAGTACTCATGAAGGGTACTGAAGCTTTCTTT. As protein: CASSLGTVLMKGTEAFF. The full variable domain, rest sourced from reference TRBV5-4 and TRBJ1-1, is ETGVTQSPTHLIKTRGQQVTLRCSSQSGHNTVSWYQQALGQGPQFIFQYYREEENGRGNFPPRFSGLQFPNYSSELNVNALELDDSALYLCASSLGTVLMKGTEAFFGQGTRLTVV.

The CDR3 nucleotides read TGTGCCATCAGTGAGGTCGCTGGCTACACCTTC. Encoded protein: CAISEVAGYTF. The chain carries TRBV10-3 and TRBJ1-2, with no clear D. The CDR3 runs 11 residues. V dropped 2 bases and J dropped 7 bases, with 5 bases sitting between them. Germline V gene sequence: CDR1 ENHRY, CDR2 SYGVKD.

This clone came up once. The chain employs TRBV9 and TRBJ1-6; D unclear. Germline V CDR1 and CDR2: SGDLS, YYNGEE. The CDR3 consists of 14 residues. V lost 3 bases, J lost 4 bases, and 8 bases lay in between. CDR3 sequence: CASSGAGYNSPLHF. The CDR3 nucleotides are TGTGCCAGCAGCGGGGCTGGGTATAATTCACCCCTCCACTTT.

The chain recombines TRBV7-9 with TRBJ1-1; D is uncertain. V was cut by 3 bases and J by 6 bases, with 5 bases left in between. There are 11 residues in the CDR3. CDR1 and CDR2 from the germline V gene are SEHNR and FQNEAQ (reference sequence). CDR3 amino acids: CASSFGSEAFF. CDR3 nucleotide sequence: TGTGCCAGCAGCTTTGGGTCTGAAGCTTTCTTT.

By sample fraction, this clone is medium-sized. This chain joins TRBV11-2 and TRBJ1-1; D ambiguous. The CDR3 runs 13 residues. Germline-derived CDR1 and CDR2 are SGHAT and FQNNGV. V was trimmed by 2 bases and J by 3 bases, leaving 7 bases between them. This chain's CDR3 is CASSLQLYTEAFF. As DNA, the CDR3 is TGTGCCAGCAGCTTACAACTCTACACTGAAGCTTTCTTT.

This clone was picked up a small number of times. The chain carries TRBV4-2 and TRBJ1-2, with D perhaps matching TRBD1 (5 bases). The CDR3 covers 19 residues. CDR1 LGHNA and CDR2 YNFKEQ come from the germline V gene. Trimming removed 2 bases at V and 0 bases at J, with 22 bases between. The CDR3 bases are TGTGCCAGCAGCCAACTCGGTTTATTAGGGGCGACTGCTAACTATGGCTACACCTTC. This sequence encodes CASSQLGLLGATANYGYTF.

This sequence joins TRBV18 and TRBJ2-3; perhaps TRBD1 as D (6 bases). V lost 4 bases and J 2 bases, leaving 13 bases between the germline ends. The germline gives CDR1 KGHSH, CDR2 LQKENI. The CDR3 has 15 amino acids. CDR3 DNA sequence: TGTGCCAGCTCACTGCGACAGGCTAACACAGATACGCAGTATTTT. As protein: CASSLRQANTDTQYF. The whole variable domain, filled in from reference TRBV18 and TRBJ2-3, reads NAGVMQNPRHLVRRRGQEARLRCSPMKGHSHVYWYRQLPEEGLKFMVYLQKENIIDESGMPKERFSAEFPKEGPSILRIQQVVRGDSAAYFCASSLRQANTDTQYFGPGTRLTVL.

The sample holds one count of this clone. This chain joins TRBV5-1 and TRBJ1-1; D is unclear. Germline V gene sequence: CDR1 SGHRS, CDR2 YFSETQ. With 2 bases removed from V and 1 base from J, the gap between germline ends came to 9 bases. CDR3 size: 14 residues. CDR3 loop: CASSFAGANTEAFF. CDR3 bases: TGCGCCAGCAGCTTCGCCGGAGCGAACACTGAAGCTTTCTTT.

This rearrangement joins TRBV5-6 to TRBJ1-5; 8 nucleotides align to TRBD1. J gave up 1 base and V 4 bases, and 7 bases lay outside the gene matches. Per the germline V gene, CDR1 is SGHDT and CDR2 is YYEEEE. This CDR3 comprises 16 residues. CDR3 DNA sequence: TGTGCCAGCAGCGTAGGACAGGGCAGGAGCAATCAGCCCCAGCATTTT. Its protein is CASSVGQGRSNQPQHF.

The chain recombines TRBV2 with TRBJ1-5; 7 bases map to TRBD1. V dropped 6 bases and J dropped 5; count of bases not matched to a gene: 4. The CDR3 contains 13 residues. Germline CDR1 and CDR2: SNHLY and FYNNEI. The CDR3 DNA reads TGTGCCAGCAGCGGACAGGAGGATCAGCCCCAGCATTTT. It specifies CASSGQEDQPQHF.

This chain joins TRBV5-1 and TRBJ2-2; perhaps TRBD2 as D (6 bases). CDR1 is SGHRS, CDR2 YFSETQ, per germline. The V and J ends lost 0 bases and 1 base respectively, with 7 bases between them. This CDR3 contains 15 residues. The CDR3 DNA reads TGCGCCAGCAGCTTGGGGCGGGGGAACACCGGGGAGCTGTTTTTT. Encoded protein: CASSLGRGNTGELFF.

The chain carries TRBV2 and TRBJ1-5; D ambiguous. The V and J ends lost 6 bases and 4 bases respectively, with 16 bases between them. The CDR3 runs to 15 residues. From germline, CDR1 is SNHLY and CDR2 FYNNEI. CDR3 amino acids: CASSRTATPNQPQHF. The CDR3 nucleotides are TGTGCCAGCAGCAGAACGGCCACACCTAATCAGCCCCAGCATTTT.

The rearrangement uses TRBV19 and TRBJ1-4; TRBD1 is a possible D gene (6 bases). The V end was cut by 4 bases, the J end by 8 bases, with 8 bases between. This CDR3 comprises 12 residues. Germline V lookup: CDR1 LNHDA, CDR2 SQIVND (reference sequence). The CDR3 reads CASSTQGEKLFF. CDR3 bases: TGTGCCAGTAGTACACAGGGCGAAAAACTGTTTTTT. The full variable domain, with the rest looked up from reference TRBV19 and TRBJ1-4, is DGGITQSPKYLFRKEGQNVTLSCEQNLNHDAMYWYRQDPGQGLRLIYYSQIVNDFQKGDIAEGYSVSREKKESFPLTVTSAQKNPTAFYLCASSTQGEKLFFGSGTQLSVL.